This T cell receptor beta chain was sequenced for a study of blood T cell repertoires in COVID-19. Across the study: The samples span acute and convalescent COVID-19 from the United States, Italy and Spain. Sources were T cells, B-cell-depleted T cells, or PBMCs; the material itself was cDNA or gDNA.

Per the authors' pipeline: Estimated nucleated cell counts came from reference gene primer amplification. Clones were sequenced by immunoSEQ multiplex PCR, and TCRdb holds only the in-frame ones, with some missing. For V, J and clone size, that table is used; D and trimming come from the DNA. The data contain some 340,000 clones, 85% of them seen just once; the ten biggest clones take up under 4%. CDR1 SNHLY and CDR2 FYNNEI come from the germline V gene. Trimming cost V 5 bases and J 0 bases; bases outside gene matches: 4. The CDR3 totals 14 residues. The receptor was derived from a woman under 30 with acute or convalescent COVID-19. The rearrangement uses TRBV2 and TRBJ2-7, with 7 bases matching TRBD1. Source material: peripheral blood. The CDR3 here is CASSRTGRSYEQYF. The CDR3 coding sequence is TGTGCCAGCAGTCGGACAGGTCGCTCCTACGAGCAGTACTTC.